These T cell receptor beta chains were read from a single sample in a study of immune heterogeneity within non-small cell lung tumors. MiXCR, applied by TCRdb to the multiplex PCR reads, yields one record per CDR3 protein. The sample consists of around 9,700 distinct CDR3 sequences, roughly a fifth of them appearing once. Input material: lung tumor tissue. The receptor set was obtained from a man aged 55 to 70 with non-small cell lung cancer. Both conserved end residues are part of each CDR3. The D gene is left open where the match is weak. Size is omitted from some rows. Given values are once, few, many or a class for expanded clones.

size	D	V	J	CDR3	DNA
medium-sized	TRBD1	TRBV5-1	TRBJ1-6	CASSFVGQNNSPLHF	TGCGCCAGCAGCTTTGTGGGACAGAATAATTCACCCCTCCACTTT
NA	TRBD2	TRBV5-1	TRBJ2-1	CASSEIAGVFNEQFF	TGCGCCAGCAGCGAAATAGCGGGAGTGTTCAATGAGCAGTTCTTC
many	NA	TRBV6-1	TRBJ1-4	CASSEDPRQLGDEKLFF	TGTGCCAGCAGTGAGGACCCGCGACAGTTGGGGGATGAAAAACTGTTTTTT
many	TRBD1	TRBV5-1	TRBJ2-3	CASSPNQGERDTQYF	TGCGCCAGCAGCCCGAACCAGGGGGAGCGAGATACGCAGTATTTT
NA	TRBD2	TRBV7-2	TRBJ2-5	CASSLVGLAGVGRTQYF	TGTGCCAGCAGCTTAGTAGGACTAGCGGGAGTTGGTAGGACCCAGTACTTC
medium-sized	TRBD2	TRBV28	TRBJ2-3	CASSSGTRTDTQYF	TGTGCCAGCAGTTCCGGGACTAGGACTGATACGCAGTATTTT
medium-sized	TRBD2	TRBV30	TRBJ2-7	CAWSGGSGSHEQYF	TGTGCCTGGAGTGGGGGTAGCGGGAGCCACGAGCAGTACTTC
NA	NA	TRBV5-1	TRBJ2-2	CASSTRGGGTGELFF	TGCGCCAGCAGCACCAGAGGGGGGGGCACCGGGGAGCTGTTTTTT
NA	TRBD2	TRBV11-2	TRBJ2-7	CASSPGSSSGPYEQYF	TGTGCCAGCAGCCCAGGTAGCTCTAGCGGGCCCTACGAGCAGTACTTC
medium-sized	TRBD1	TRBV19	TRBJ2-5	CASSIARDSQETQYF	TGTGCCAGTAGTATCGCAAGGGACAGTCAAGAGACCCAGTACTTC
medium-sized	NA	TRBV20-1	TRBJ2-7	CSARDLQGPNYEQYF	TGCAGTGCTAGAGATCTCCAGGGCCCAAACTACGAGCAGTACTTC
medium-sized	NA	TRBV5-1	TRBJ1-6	CASSSGPGQPNSPLHF	TGCGCCAGCAGCTCAGGCCCAGGACAGCCTAATTCACCCCTCCACTTT
NA	NA	TRBV11-2	TRBJ2-4	CASSSLDKNIQYF	TGTGCCAGCAGCAGCCTAGACAAAAACATTCAGTACTTC
NA	TRBD2	TRBV20-1	TRBJ2-7	CSARGTSGRSLEQYF	TGCAGTGCTAGAGGGACTAGCGGGAGAAGTCTCGAGCAGTACTTC
few	NA	TRBV20-1	TRBJ1-1	CSASLGRRNTEAFF	TGCAGTGCTAGCCTTGGACGGAGGAACACTGAAGCTTTCTTT
few	TRBD2	TRBV20-1	TRBJ2-5	CSARLAGGEETQYF	TGCAGTGCTAGGCTAGCGGGGGGGGAAGAGACCCAGTACTTC
few	TRBD1	TRBV5-1	TRBJ2-3	CASSLGQGAGVDTQYF	TGCGCCAGCAGCTTAGGGCAGGGGGCCGGGGTAGATACGCAGTATTTT